The rows below give T cell receptor beta chains drawn from one sample of a study of T cells in Graves' hyperthyroidism and ophthalmopathy. TCRdb itself ran the multiplex PCR reads through MiXCR, one entry per CDR3 protein. This sample has about 640,000 distinct CDR3 sequences, with around 21% found just once. The sequenced sample consisted of blood. These receptors all stem from a man under 40 with Graves' ophthalmopathy. Both conserved end residues are part of each CDR3. A D gene is named only where the DNA matches it firmly. Rows may omit the clone size; those that give it use once, few, many or a size class.

abundance	v_gene	d_gene	j_gene	CDR3aa	CDR3nt
once	TRBV28	.	TRBJ1-4	CASSPLDRNEKLFF	TGTGCCAGCAGCCCCCTCGACAGAAATGAAAAACTGTTTTTT
few	TRBV2	.	TRBJ1-3	CASWGRGRNTIYF	TGTGCCAGCTGGGGCAGGGGAAGAAACACCATATATTTT
.	TRBV4-1	.	TRBJ1-1	CASSHPQGNIDTEAFF	TGCGCCAGCAGCCACCCGCAGGGGAACATCGACACTGAAGCTTTCTTT
many	TRBV12-3/TRBV12-4	TRBD1	TRBJ1-5	CASSPSGQGNNQPQHF	TGTGCCAGCAGCCCAAGTGGACAGGGCAATAATCAGCCCCAGCATTTT
many	TRBV5-1	.	TRBJ2-1	CASSAAGARNEQFF	TGCGCCAGCAGCGCTGCCGGGGCGAGAAATGAGCAGTTCTTC
.	TRBV2	TRBD2	TRBJ2-1	CASSTLAGMNEQFF	TGTGCCAGCAGTACGTTAGCGGGAATGAATGAGCAGTTCTTC
many	TRBV13	.	TRBJ1-1	CASSSYLPTSNTEAFF	TGTGCCAGCAGCTCCTATCTCCCGACATCGAACACTGAAGCTTTCTTT
few	TRBV6-1	.	TRBJ2-3	CASSLTDRIDTQYF	TGTGCCAGCAGTTTGACAGATAGGATAGATACGCAGTATTTT
few	TRBV7-9	TRBD1	TRBJ2-2	CASRADRTGGELFF	TGTGCCAGCAGAGCGGACAGGACGGGCGGGGAGCTGTTTTTT
few	TRBV2	.	TRBJ1-5	CASSEGTQNQPQHF	TGTGCCAGCAGTGAGGGGACACAGAATCAGCCCCAGCATTTT
many	TRBV28	.	TRBJ1-1	CASRLGGPGWTEAFF	TGTGCCAGCAGACTTGGCGGGCCGGGGTGGACTGAAGCTTTCTTT
.	TRBV11-3	.	TRBJ2-7	CASSLEVAEQYF	TGTGCCAGCAGCTTAGAGGTTGCCGAGCAGTACTTC
few	TRBV6-1	.	TRBJ2-3	CASNPRGPTSTDTQYF	TGTGCCAGCAACCCCCGTGGTCCGACTAGCACAGATACGCAGTATTTT
.	TRBV5-1	TRBD2	TRBJ2-3	CASSGLTSGSTDTQYF	TGCGCCAGCAGCGGGCTGACTAGCGGTAGCACAGATACGCAGTATTTT